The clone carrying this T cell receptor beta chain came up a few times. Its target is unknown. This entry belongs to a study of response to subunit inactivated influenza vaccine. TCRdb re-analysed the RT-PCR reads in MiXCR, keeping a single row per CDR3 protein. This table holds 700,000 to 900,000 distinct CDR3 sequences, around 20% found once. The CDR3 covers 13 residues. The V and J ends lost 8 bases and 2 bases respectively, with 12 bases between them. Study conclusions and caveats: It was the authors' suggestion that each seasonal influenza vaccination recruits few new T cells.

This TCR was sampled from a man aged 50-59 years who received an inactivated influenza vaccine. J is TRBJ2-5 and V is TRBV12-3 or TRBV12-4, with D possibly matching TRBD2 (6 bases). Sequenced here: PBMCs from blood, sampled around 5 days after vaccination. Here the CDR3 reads CASSGGYQETQYF. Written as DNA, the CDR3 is TGTGCCAGCTCAGGAGGGTATCAAGAGACCCAGTACTTC.